Shown below are 14 T cell receptor beta chains from a single sample sequenced in a study of blood T cell repertoires in COVID-19. Data came from immunoSEQ multiplex PCR; TCRdb stores just in-frame clones and leaves some out. In the table there are under 45,000 clones, over 70% of which are singletons. Sequences were obtained from peripheral blood. These receptors were obtained from a human donor in a cohort sampled during active COVID-19.

CDR3 nucleotide sequence: TGTGCCAGCAGCGGGCAGTTCAACTCCTATAATTCACCCCTCCACTTT. This gives the protein CASSGQFNSYNSPLHF. The chain couples TRBV7-8 to TRBJ1-6; no firm D call. The V and J ends lost 5 bases and 0 bases respectively, with 11 bases between them. Germline-derived CDR1 and CDR2 are SGHVS and FQNEAQ. The CDR3 runs to 16 residues.

The chain is built from TRBV5-4 and TRBJ2-7, with 7 bases lining up with TRBD2. V dropped 3 bases and J dropped 4; count of bases not matched to a gene: 7. This CDR3 is built from 14 residues. CDR1 and CDR2 (germline): SGHNT, YYREEE (reference sequence). This chain's CDR3 is CASSSRGSRYEQYF. As DNA, the CDR3 is TGTGCCAGCAGCTCGCGGGGGTCGAGGTACGAGCAGTACTTC.

The V gene is TRBV3-1 (or the pseudogene TRBV3-2), the J gene TRBJ1-5; no reliable D call. The CDR3 has 14 residues. The germline CDR1 and CDR2 sequences are LGHDT and YNNKEL (reference sequence). V dropped 1 base and J dropped 5 bases, with 9 bases sitting between them. The CDR3 DNA sequence: TGTGCCAGCAGCCAAGGTGGCCGCTATCAGCCCCAGCATTTT. It codes for CASSQGGRYQPQHF.

This chain connects TRBV24-1 to TRBJ2-7; 9 nucleotides line up with TRBD2. Germline CDR1 is KGHDR and CDR2 is SFDVKD. J was trimmed by 2 bases and V by 9 bases; bases with no gene match: 1. The CDR3 covers 12 residues. This CDR3 is CATSSGTYEQYF. In DNA form, the CDR3 reads TGTGCCACCTCTAGCGGGACCTACGAGCAGTACTTC.

This chain links TRBV24-1 with TRBJ2-3; D perhaps matches TRBD2 (6 bases). Germline V gene lookup returns CDR1 KGHDR and CDR2 SFDVKD. The V and J ends lost 1 base and 6 bases respectively, with 13 bases between them. The CDR3 loop spans 15 amino acids. CDR3 bases: TGTGCCACCAGTGATTTTACCCTAGCGCAGGATACGCAGTATTTT. Its protein is CATSDFTLAQDTQYF.

The chain uses TRBV4-3 and TRBJ1-2, with D perhaps matching TRBD1 (6 bases). V lost 0 bases, J lost 4 bases, and 12 bases lay in between. CDR3 length: 15 amino acids. Germline V gives CDR1 LGHNA, CDR2 YSLEER. CDR3: CASSQDGQSSYGYTF. Written as DNA, the CDR3 is TGCGCCAGCAGCCAAGATGGACAGAGCAGCTATGGCTACACCTTC.

The V call is TRBV27, the J call TRBJ2-7, with D perhaps TRBD2 (5 bases). The CDR3 is 16 amino acids. CDR1 MNHEY and CDR2 SMNVEV come from the germline V gene (reference sequence). Trimming took 7 bases from V and 3 from J, leaving 22 bases between them. CDR3 loop: CASKEVEDGSFYEQYF. The CDR3 DNA is TGTGCCAGCAAGGAGGTGGAGGACGGAAGTTTCTACGAGCAGTACTTC.

The rearrangement joins TRBV5-6 to TRBJ2-1; 9 positions match TRBD1. The CDR3 consists of 13 residues. The V segment lost 4 bases and the J segment 9 bases; nucleotides outside the gene matches: 5. The V gene's germline CDR1 is SGHDT and CDR2 YYEEEE. CDR3 loop: CASSRDRVSEQFF. In DNA form, the CDR3 reads TGTGCCAGCAGCAGGGACAGGGTGAGTGAGCAGTTCTTC.

The rearrangement links TRBV6-1 to TRBJ1-2; 9 bases line up with TRBD1. Trimming at V came to 4 bases and at J to 5 bases, leaving 14 bases not matched to a gene. Germline loops: CDR1 MNHNS, CDR2 SASEGT. The CDR3 totals 17 residues. In nucleotides, the CDR3 is TGTGCCAGCAGTGGCTGGACAGGGGATAGACCGAGGTATGGCTACACCTTC. Translation gives CASSGWTGDRPRYGYTF.

The CDR3 spells CSARLVYEQFF. The CDR3 coding sequence is TGCAGTGCTAGACTAGTGTATGAGCAGTTCTTC. The rearrangement joins TRBV20-1 to TRBJ2-1; D gene uncertain. The CDR3 contains 11 residues. The V gene's germline CDR1 is DFQATT and CDR2 SNEGSKA (reference sequence). V dropped 2 bases and J dropped 8 bases, with 7 bases sitting between them.

The chain carries TRBV6-6 and TRBJ2-7; 10 nucleotides agree with TRBD2. Germline V CDR1 and CDR2: MNHNY, SVGAGI (reference sequence). This CDR3 is built from 15 residues. V lost 5 bases, J lost 2 bases, and 6 bases stayed unmatched. DNA for the CDR3: TGTGCCAGCAGTCTCACTAGCGGGACCCCCTACGAGCAGTACTTC. Encoded protein: CASSLTSGTPYEQYF.

This clone was found once. The V and J genes are TRBV24-1 and TRBJ2-1; 8 nucleotides match TRBD2. V gave up 1 base and J gave up 6 bases; unmatched junction bases: 4. CDR1 is KGHDR and CDR2 is SFDVKD in the germline V gene. The length of the CDR3 is 15 residues. The CDR3 bases are TGTGCCACCAGTGATTTCAGCGGGAGCGGCAATGAGCAGTTCTTC. Translation gives CATSDFSGSGNEQFF.

This rearrangement joins TRBV4-3 to TRBJ2-3; TRBD2 agrees at 9 bases. This CDR3 comprises 14 residues. Germline trimming cut 4 bases from V and 1 base from J; bases unmatched to any gene: 0. Germline V gives CDR1 LGHNA, CDR2 YSLEER. Here the CDR3 DNA reads TGCGCCAGCAGCCGGACTAGCGGCACAGATACGCAGTATTTT. This encodes CASSRTSGTDTQYF.

This rearrangement joins TRBV19 to TRBJ2-1, with TRBD2 matching over 12 bases. This CDR3 contains 20 residues. Germline CDR1 reads LNHDA; CDR2 reads SQIVND (reference sequence). V lost 1 base and J lost 2; bases outside the gene matches: 12. The CDR3 loop reads CASSIAWRTSGAYPYNEQFF. The CDR3 DNA sequence: TGTGCCAGTAGTATAGCTTGGAGGACTAGCGGGGCCTACCCCTACAATGAGCAGTTCTTC.